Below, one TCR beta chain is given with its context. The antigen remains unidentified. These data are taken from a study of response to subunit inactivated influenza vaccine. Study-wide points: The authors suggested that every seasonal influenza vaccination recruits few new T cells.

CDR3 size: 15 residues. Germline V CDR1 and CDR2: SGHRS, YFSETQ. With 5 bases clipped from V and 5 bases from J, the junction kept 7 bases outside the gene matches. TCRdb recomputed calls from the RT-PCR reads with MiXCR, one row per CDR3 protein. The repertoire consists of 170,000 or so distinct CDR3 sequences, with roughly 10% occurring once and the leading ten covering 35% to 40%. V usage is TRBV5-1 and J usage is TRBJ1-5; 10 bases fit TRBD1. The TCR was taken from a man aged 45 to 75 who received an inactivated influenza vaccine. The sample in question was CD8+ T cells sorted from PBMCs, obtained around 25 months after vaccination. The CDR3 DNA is TGCGCCAGCAGACCAGGGACAGGGGTTTATCAGCCCCAGCATTTT. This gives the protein CASRPGTGVYQPQHF.